This T cell receptor beta chain was documented in a study of Graves' ophthalmopathy and Graves' hyperthyroidism. Germline V lookup: CDR1 MNHEY, CDR2 SVGAGI. The V segment lost 0 bases and the J segment 7 bases; nucleotides outside the gene matches: 4. This CDR3 is built from 15 residues. This clonotype was detected only a few times. For donors with ophthalmopathy, the disease showed moderate-to-severe activity, reached CAS ≥3 and NOSPECS ≥4, and had lasted under 3 months. Orbital computed tomography, thyroid ultrasound, TRAb, serum thyroxine and clinical symptoms formed the basis of diagnosis. From fresh peripheral blood, about 10 ml in volume, the PBMCs were obtained. RNA transcripts were the template, and TCR beta CDR3 regions were amplified from them. First-round RT-PCR used HTBI primers; second-round multiplex PCR followed. TCRdb re-analysed the multiplex PCR reads in MiXCR, keeping a single row per CDR3 protein. The table shows approximately 500,000 distinct CDR3 sequences, with around 14% occurring only once.

The origin of this receptor is a woman in her thirties with Graves' ophthalmopathy. The source material was blood. V gene TRBV6-5 combines with J gene TRBJ2-5, with 11 bases matching TRBD1. This CDR3 reads CASSYSGTGGSTQYF. The CDR3 bases are TGTGCCAGCAGTTACTCGGGGACAGGGGGGTCGACCCAGTACTTC.